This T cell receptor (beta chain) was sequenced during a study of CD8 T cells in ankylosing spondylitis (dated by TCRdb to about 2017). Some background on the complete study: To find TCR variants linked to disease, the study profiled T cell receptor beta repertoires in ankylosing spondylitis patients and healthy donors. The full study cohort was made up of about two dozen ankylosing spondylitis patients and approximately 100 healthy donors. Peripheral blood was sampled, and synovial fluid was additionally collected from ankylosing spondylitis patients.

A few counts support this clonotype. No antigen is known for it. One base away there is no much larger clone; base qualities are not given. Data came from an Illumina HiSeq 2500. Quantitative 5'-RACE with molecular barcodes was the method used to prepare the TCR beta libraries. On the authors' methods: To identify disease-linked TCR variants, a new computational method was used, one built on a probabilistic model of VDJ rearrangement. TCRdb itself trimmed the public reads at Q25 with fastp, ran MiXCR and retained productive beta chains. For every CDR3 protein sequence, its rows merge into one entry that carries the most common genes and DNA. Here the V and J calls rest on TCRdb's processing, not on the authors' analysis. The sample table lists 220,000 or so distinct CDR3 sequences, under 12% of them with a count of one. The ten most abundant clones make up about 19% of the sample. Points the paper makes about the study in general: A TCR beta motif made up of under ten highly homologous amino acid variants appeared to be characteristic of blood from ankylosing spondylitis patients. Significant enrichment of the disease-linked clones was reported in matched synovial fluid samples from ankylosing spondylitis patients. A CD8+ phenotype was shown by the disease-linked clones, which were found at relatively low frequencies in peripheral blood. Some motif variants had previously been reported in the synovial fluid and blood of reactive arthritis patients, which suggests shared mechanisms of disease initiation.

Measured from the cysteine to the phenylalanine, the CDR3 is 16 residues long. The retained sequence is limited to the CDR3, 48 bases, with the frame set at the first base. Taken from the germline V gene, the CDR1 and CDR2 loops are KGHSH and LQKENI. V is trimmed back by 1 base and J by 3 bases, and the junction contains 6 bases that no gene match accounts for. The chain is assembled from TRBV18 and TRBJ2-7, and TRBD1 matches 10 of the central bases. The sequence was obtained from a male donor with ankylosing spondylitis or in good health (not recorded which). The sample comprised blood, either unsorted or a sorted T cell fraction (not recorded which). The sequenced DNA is TGTGCCAGCTCACCACAGACAGGGGGCGTAGTCTACGAGCAGTACTTC. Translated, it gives CASSPQTGGVVYEQYF.